This T cell receptor beta chain was profiled in a study of cytomegalovirus exposure and HLA in healthy donors. The CDR3 runs to 16 residues. CDR1 is MNHEY, CDR2 SVGAGI, per germline. V gave up 0 bases and J gave up 4 bases, with 13 bases separating them. The study, taken as a whole, reports: Sequencing depth across donors, presence/absence analyses assumed, was roughly uniform.

Concerning this clone itself: Antigen: not known.

The PCR was carried out with 60 Vbeta primers and 13 Jbeta primers. Produced via immunoSEQ multiplex PCR; TCRdb's table is partial and in-frame only. The sample contains about 140,000 clones, around 80% of which appear only once. V usage is TRBV6-5 and J usage is TRBJ1-3; D is unresolved. Sample: PBMCs. This TCR came from a male donor in good health and CMV-seropositive. The CDR3 DNA is TGTGCCAGCAGTTACTCGGGCGGGTATCCAGGAAACACCATATATTTT. As protein: CASSYSGGYPGNTIYF.